This entry features one T cell receptor (beta chain) sequence. No antigen is known for it. No quality values exist for individual bases; no much larger clone is one base distant. In total, approximately 700 healthy bone marrow donors made up the cohort. All cohort members were sampled while nominally healthy, although unrecorded immune exposures were likely present. The donor was CMV seropositive and was included in the group of approximately 310 seropositive cohort members. Each donor provided a peripheral blood sample, and peripheral blood mononuclear cells were used for TCR beta sequencing. The Qiagen DNeasy Blood Extraction Kit was used to extract genomic DNA from the blood cell samples. Library generation was performed with the immunoSEQ multiplex PCR assay. A mixture of 60 forward primers for TCR Vbeta segments and 13 reverse primers for TCR Jbeta segments was used in the multiplex PCR. Amplification of the CDR3 region of rearranged TCR beta genes was performed with a multiplex PCR assay on genomic DNA. The amplified TCR beta libraries were sequenced on the Illumina HiSeq System as 87-base-pair reads. The authors' pipeline ran thus. In a later analysis, 80 million or so unique TCR beta chains were counted across the roughly 610 repertoires, and approximately 11 million of these chains were shared by at least two donors. Raw reads were error-corrected and collapsed into unique sequences with a nearest-neighbor algorithm that merged closely related sequences to remove PCR and sequencing errors. To assign V, D and J gene segments, CDR3 sequences were aligned to IMGT reference sequences. For a sequence to be retained, at least a six-nucleotide match to both a V gene segment and a J gene segment was required. A rearrangement was called productive if the CDR3 had no stop codons and remained in frame with V and J, and every other rearrangement was called non-productive. CDR3 was defined according to IMGT convention as the region running from the second conserved V-encoded cysteine to the conserved J-encoded phenylalanine. The earlier analysis of some 550 of the donors excluded any sequence lacking an unambiguous match to a single V gene segment. An earlier analysis of some 500 of the donors classified V segments as functional when productive rearrangements were above 56.7% and as segregating when the standard deviation between donors was above 5%. A statistical classification framework was developed to diagnose cytomegalovirus status using the catalog of TCR beta chain sequences. In a later analysis, V and J genes were assigned by comparing TCR nucleotide sequences against IMGT/GENE-DB human TR gene sequences. In a later analysis, CDR3 sequences and most-parsimonious VDJ recombination scenarios were assigned using the TCRdist pipeline. In a later analysis, each TCR beta chain was defined by its CDR3 amino acid sequence together with its V-gene family, and reads lacking a unique V-gene family were excluded. As a way to deal with suspected cross-contamination and a sequencing artifact, a later analysis dropped 450 to 600 nucleotide sequences that were highly shared and had low generation probability. In a later analysis, a clonal expansion index for each public chain was calculated from normalized within-repertoire ranks of inferred template counts. In a later analysis, generation probabilities were computed with a VDJ recombination model fitted to out-of-frame rearrangements, and the resulting probabilities were checked against IGoR. In a later analysis, hypergeometric tests were used to score TCR-TCR, TCR-HLA and TCR-CMV co-occurrence, with a repertoire-size bias correction applied to TCR pairs. In a later analysis, false discovery rates were estimated by permuting HLA or CMV assignments 20 times. A later analysis grouped co-occurring TCRs with DBSCAN, adding TCRdist sequence similarity when clustering within HLA-allele-positive subsets. Repertoires with fewer than 30,000 or more than 120,000 public chains, plus five repertoires with anomalous nucleotide sharing, were excluded from co-occurrence clustering. Drawn from immuneACCESS, this table holds only the in-frame rearrangements with V and J called that TCRdb kept. Clones are partly lost; checked studies trace under half to an unresolved V gene and leave the rest unexplained. The V and J calls and clone size come from that table; D and trimming were worked out from the DNA. In all, the sample holds 85,000 to 130,000 clones, and roughly three quarters of those were seen once. Of the sample, over 3.5% falls within the top ten clones.

The entry originates in a study of cytomegalovirus exposure and HLA in healthy donors (dated by TCRdb to 2015 to 2018). With regard to the full study: An earlier analysis of some 620 of the donors reported 276 Gb of sequence data and 117 million unique TCR beta sequences obtained from about 179 million T cells. An early release that covered about 600 HLA-typed donors contained approximately 290 gigabases of sequencing data and about 84 million unique TCR sequences. Among the roughly 430 genotyped donors, around 81% belonged to the genetic ancestry cluster associated with self-reported Caucasian donors. The study aimed to test whether signatures of past pathogen exposure could be identified by cataloging public T cell receptors. Using immunosequencing, the study profiled T cell repertoires from about 620 subjects and related those repertoires to cytomegalovirus serostatus. A separate validation cohort of over a hundred different subjects was used in addition to the roughly 700-subject first cohort. High-throughput TCR immunosequencing, statistical association of individual TCRs with disease status, and machine learning were combined to predict cytomegalovirus infection status. In a later analysis, previously published TCR beta repertoires from several hundred donors were re-analyzed and high-resolution HLA genotyping was added so that TCR occurrence patterns could be studied. Rather than using new phenotypic data, the later analysis identified candidate immune exposures from TCR beta sequences and from how often those sequences occurred across donors. An earlier analysis of around 640 of the donors used high-throughput TCR beta sequencing to judge whether each TCR beta V gene segment behaved as functional or pseudogenic. Alongside the repertoire data, information on donor age, sex, ethnicity and CMV serostatus was compiled. Genome-wide SNP genotypes for about 55% of the roughly 670 donors were used in a later genetic analysis, which treated that subset as a discovery cohort. All discovery cohort repertoires had been generated on a single sequencing platform. HLA typing covered class I and class II loci at four-digit resolution. The number of donors typed differed by locus, with about 629-640 for A, B, C, DRB1 and DQB1, around 560 for DQA1, some 570 for DPA1, and under 490 for DPB1. Because of strong linkage in the cohort, 4 to 6 DR-DQ haplotypes were treated as single units for association and clustering. Among 398 genotyped donors of the cohort, an average of approximately 250,000 unique TCR beta nucleotide sequences were sequenced per donor, roughly 20% of them non-productive. Study-wide conclusions, independent of this receptor: In a later analysis, HLA-associated TCR beta chains were found to be more clonally expanded and to have lower generation probabilities than equally common non-associated chains. The earlier analysis of fewer than 750 of the donors excluded 15 to 20 rarely observed V segments, including chromosome 9 orphons, because counts were too low. In a later analysis, TCR association rates were found to vary across HLA loci, with the most associated TCRs seen for DRB1 alleles and the fewest for HLA-C alleles. In a later analysis, 16,951 TCR beta sequences were associated with specific HLA alleles at a false discovery rate of 0.05. A group of highly shared sequence variants was considered likely to be a technical artifact of the sequencing pipeline. In vitro tests confirmed that a few of the cytomegalovirus-associated TCR beta chains recognize cytomegalovirus antigens. CMV serostatus was the only immune exposure information available for the cohort. It was suggested by the authors that the approach could potentially be generalized to other disease states and immunological phenotypes. A further reported finding was that TCR beta sequences accurately predicted the HLA-A and HLA-B alleles for most subjects in the first cohort. The study listed 164 TCR beta chains as associated with cytomegalovirus. Most CMV-associated TCR beta chains appeared to be HLA-restricted in a later analysis, and the HLA associations seemed to be driven largely by CMV exposure. Strong co-occurrence of HLA alleles, especially DR and DQ, made assigning TCR associations to individual alleles difficult. Compared with the approximately 600-donor mean, donors in an Asian-associated ancestry cluster had fewer N-insertions in productive TCRs, according to a later genetic analysis. Only TCR beta chains were sequenced in this cohort, and the absence of alpha or paired-chain data limited detectable features. HLA typing was unavailable for some donors at each locus, so association tests used only the typed subset. The classifier was reported to diagnose cytomegalovirus status with high specificity and sensitivity in both the original and validation cohorts. In an earlier analysis of 587 of the donors, most TCR beta V segments were observed in productive rearrangements about 87% or about 30% of the time, broadly matching IMGT annotations. Roughly uniform sequencing depth across donors was assumed in presence/absence analyses, although this assumption may not hold. Linkage disequilibrium might explain the correlated functional status among segregating V segments, but an unknown experimental factor could not be ruled out. Most TCR sequences were observed very rarely across donors, whereas some public TCRs were present in many individuals. V-gene and J-gene trimming of TCR beta chains was associated with a missense DCLRE1C variant in a later genetic analysis, and the association was replicated in an independent cohort. Some IMGT-functional V segments, including TRBV6-2 and TRBV6-3, could not be told apart with the 87-base-pair reads, so those segments were excluded. According to a later analysis, parvovirus B19, influenza, CMV and Epstein-Barr virus appeared linked to several top co-occurrence clusters.

From V the trimming removes 3 bases and from J it removes 5 bases, while the gene matches leave 4 bases of the junction unaccounted for. The CDR3 holds 14 amino acids from the cysteine to the phenylalanine. The entry retains the CDR3 DNA only, 42 bases that are in frame from base 1. CDR1 and CDR2, looked up from the germline V gene, are SGHVS and FNYEAQ. Input material: PBMCs. The chain was built from TRBV7-6 and TRBJ2-5; the junction holds 9 bases that match TRBD1. The sequence was collected from a woman in her 50s in good health and CMV-seropositive. The bases are TGTGCCAGCAGCTTGAACAGGGGGCAGGAGACCCAGTACTTC. It specifies CASSLNRGQETQYF.